These 30 T cell receptor beta chains were all obtained from the same sample, sequenced in a study of CD4 T cells in relation to SARS-CoV-2 and coronaviruses. Sequenced by immunoSEQ multiplex PCR; TCRdb stores in-frame clones only, minus some. This table holds about 20,000 clones, 76% found once. Before the COVID-19 pandemic, during about 2011-2019, CD4+ T cells were taken from unexposed donors. Isolation of CD4+ T cells took place after less than 13 days in culture. No antigen has been identified for these receptors. Material for sequencing was CD4+ T cells from PBMCs, cultured in vitro. These receptor sequences come from a human donor in good health.

V is TRBV28 and J is TRBJ1-5; 9 nucleotides agree with TRBD1. CDR1 is MDHEN, CDR2 SYDVKM, per germline. CDR3 length: 15 amino acids. V shed 5 bases and J 6 bases; nucleotides not matched to a gene: 8. CDR3 sequence reads: CASSAFGTGIQPQHF. CDR3 nucleotide sequence: TGTGCCAGCAGTGCGTTTGGGACAGGGATTCAGCCCCAGCATTTT.

The gene calls are TRBV2 and TRBJ2-7, with 10 nucleotides matching TRBD2. Germline V lookup: CDR1 SNHLY, CDR2 FYNNEI. Losses at the gene ends were 6 bases for V and 3 bases for J; bases not matched to a gene: 5. CDR3 size: 14 residues. CDR3 region: CASSLGLAVYEQYF. The DNA of the CDR3 is TGTGCCAGCAGCCTAGGACTAGCGGTCTACGAGCAGTACTTC.

The V gene is TRBV10-3, the J gene TRBJ1-2; a possible D gene is TRBD1 (6 bases). The germline V and J ends were trimmed by 9 bases and 7 bases, with 12 bases remaining between them. The germline V gene encodes CDR1 ENHRY and CDR2 SYGVKD. The CDR3 loop spans 11 amino acids. CDR3 loop: CAIPTGRGYTF. Written as DNA, the CDR3 is TGTGCCATTCCGACAGGTCGTGGCTACACCTTC.

In DNA form, the CDR3 reads TGTGCCACCAAGAGGGACAGGGGGCAAATAGTGGCTTTCTTT. It specifies CATKRDRGQIVAFF. The gene calls are TRBV15 and TRBJ1-1, with 12 bases that match TRBD1. Germline CDR1 reads LNHNV; CDR2 reads YYDKDF (reference sequence). This CDR3 is 14 amino acids long. V was clipped by 7 bases and J by 11 bases; unmatched bases: 11. Complete variable domain (other parts from reference TRBV15 and TRBJ1-1): DAMVIQNPRYQVTQFGKPVTLSCSQTLNHNVMYWYQQKSSQAPKLLFHYYDKDFNNEADTPDNFQSRRPNTSFCFLDIRSPGLGDTAMYLCATKRDRGQIVAFFGQGTRLTVV.

The chain has TRBV19 and TRBJ2-1; TRBD2 agrees at 12 bases. The ends lost 4 bases at V and 7 bases at J; junction bases unmatched: 2. CDR1 LNHDA and CDR2 SQIVND come from the germline V gene (reference sequence). The CDR3 runs to 14 residues. As DNA, the CDR3 is TGTGCCAGTAGTACTAGCGGGAGGGAAAATGAGCAGTTCTTC. Translated: CASSTSGRENEQFF.

V gene TRBV5-1 combines with J gene TRBJ2-3, with TRBD2 matching 7 bases. Germline CDR1 SGHRS, CDR2 YFSETQ. The CDR3 totals 16 residues. The V gene end was trimmed by 0 bases and the J gene end by 4 bases; junction bases not matched to a gene: 8. The CDR3 region has the DNA TGCGCCAGCAGCTTGGGGACCGGGAGGATCGCAGATACGCAGTATTTT. This gives the protein CASSLGTGRIADTQYF. Full variable domain (missing parts from reference TRBV5-1 and TRBJ2-3): KAGVTQTPRYLIKTRGQQVTLSCSPISGHRSVSWYQQTPGQGLQFLFEYFSETQRNKGNFPGRFSGRQFSNSRSEMNVSTLELGDSALYLCASSLGTGRIADTQYFGPGTRLTVL.

The chain employs TRBV6-5 and TRBJ1-1; D is perhaps TRBD1 (5 bases). V was clipped by 8 bases and J by 3 bases, with 16 bases between them. This CDR3 has 14 amino acids. The germline V gene encodes CDR1 MNHEY and CDR2 SVGAGI. CDR3 sequence (DNA): TGTGCCAGCCGCCCCCGGAACAGGTACACTGAAGCTTTCTTT. As protein: CASRPRNRYTEAFF.

This clone was detected a few times. CDR3 bases: TGTGCCAGTACGCAGATACAGGGCAATGAGCAGTTCTTC. Translating it yields CASTQIQGNEQFF. This sequence joins TRBV19 and TRBJ2-1, with a tentative D call TRBD1 (6 bases). This CDR3 has 13 amino acids. Trimming stripped 7 bases from V and 6 bases from J, with 13 bases between. Germline CDR1 and CDR2: LNHDA and SQIVND (reference sequence).

The chain joins TRBV19 to TRBJ1-5; 11 bases are shared with TRBD1. Germline V lookup: CDR1 LNHDA, CDR2 SQIVND (reference sequence). V gave up 4 bases and J gave up 3 bases; unmatched junction bases: 5. This CDR3 is 16 amino acids long. CDR3 sequence (DNA): TGTGCCAGTAGTACCGGGACAGGGGGGTACAATCAGCCCCAGCATTTT. Translation gives CASSTGTGGYNQPQHF.

This clone was seen a few times. V and J are TRBV7-9 and TRBJ2-7; D may be TRBD2 (6 bases). The CDR3 is made up of 13 amino acids. Germline V lookup: CDR1 SEHNR, CDR2 FQNEAQ (reference sequence). V lost 4 bases to trimming and J lost 10 bases, with 17 bases between them. The CDR3 bases are TGTGCCAGCAGCTACCCTGACACCGGGGGACAGTACTTC. Translating gives CASSYPDTGGQYF.

The V and J genes are TRBV2 and TRBJ2-7; D is uncertain. The CDR3 contains 11 residues. Germline lookup yields CDR1 SNHLY and CDR2 FYNNEI. Trimming pared 3 bases from V and 2 bases from J, leaving 2 bases between. The CDR3 DNA sequence: TGTGCCAGCAGTGACACCTACGAGCAGTACTTC. It is translated as CASSDTYEQYF.

The chain couples TRBV27 to TRBJ2-7; a possible D gene is TRBD2 (5 bases). The V gene lost 6 bases and the J gene lost 2 bases, with 14 bases spanning the gap. Per germline, CDR1 MNHEY and CDR2 SMNVEV (reference sequence). CDR3 length: 14 residues. The CDR3 DNA follows: TGTGCCAGCAGAATGGACGGGAAAACCTACGAGCAGTACTTC. Protein product: CASRMDGKTYEQYF.

The rearrangement uses TRBV13 and TRBJ2-3, with TRBD2 identical over 11 bases. The germline V gene encodes CDR1 PRHDT and CDR2 FYEKMQ (reference sequence). J lost 3 bases, V lost 4 bases, and 6 bases had no gene match. The CDR3 runs 16 residues. The CDR3 spells CASSSSSGRTTDTQYF. In DNA form, the CDR3 reads TGTGCCAGCAGCTCATCTAGCGGGAGGACGACAGATACGCAGTATTTT.

This clone was observed once. This rearrangement joins TRBV5-5 to TRBJ2-2; D may be TRBD1 (7 bases). Trimming left V 0 bases short and J 6 bases short, with 12 bases between. This CDR3 has 15 residues. Germline-derived CDR1 and CDR2 are SGHKS and YYEKEE (reference sequence). CDR3 sequence reads: CASSLGGRGAGELFF. The CDR3 DNA is TGTGCCAGCAGCTTGGGAGGCAGGGGGGCCGGGGAGCTGTTTTTT.

The chain combines TRBV5-1 with TRBJ2-5; 7 positions agree with TRBD2. In germline, CDR1 is SGHRS, CDR2 YFSETQ. V trimming: 9 bases; J trimming: 2 bases; junction bases outside the gene matches: 10. The CDR3 contains 14 residues. CDR3 DNA: TGCGCCACCTCGCCGGCGGGGGTACAAGAGACCCAGTACTTC. Translating gives CATSPAGVQETQYF.

This chain joins TRBV27 and TRBJ2-1, with D unclear. Trimming pared 1 base from V and 2 bases from J, leaving 15 bases between. The CDR3 is 17 amino acids. CDR1 MNHEY and CDR2 SMNVEV come from the germline V gene (reference sequence). CDR3 amino acids: CASSLFRPGDPYNEQFF. In DNA, the CDR3 is TGTGCCAGCAGTTTATTCCGACCTGGGGATCCCTACAATGAGCAGTTCTTC.

The chain recombines TRBV11-3 with TRBJ2-1, with TRBD2 identical over 9 bases. J lost 6 bases, V lost 3 bases, and 9 bases had no gene match. There are 16 residues in the CDR3. CDR1 and CDR2 (germline): SGHNT, YENEEA. CDR3 region: CASSFGSGRGANEQFF. The DNA of the CDR3 is TGTGCCAGCAGCTTCGGTAGCGGGAGAGGGGCCAATGAGCAGTTCTTC. The entire variable domain, with the rest obtained from reference TRBV11-3 and TRBJ2-1, is as follows: EAGVVQSPRYKIIEKKQPVAFWCNPISGHNTLYWYLQNLGQGPELLIRYENEEAVDDSQLPKDRFSAERLKGVDSTLKIQPAELGDSAVYLCASSFGSGRGANEQFFGPGTRLTVL.

The chain recombines TRBV7-2 with TRBJ2-5; a weak D match, TRBD2 (6 bases). V was pared by 1 base and J by 6 bases, with 15 bases between. CDR1 is SGHTA and CDR2 is FQGNSA in the germline V gene. The CDR3 loop spans 15 amino acids. The CDR3 DNA reads as TGTGCCAGCAGCTTAGACCCTAGCGCGTGGAAGACCCAGTACTTC. Translation gives CASSLDPSAWKTQYF. Full variable domain (missing parts from reference TRBV7-2 and TRBJ2-5): GAGVSQSPSNKVTEKGKDVELRCDPISGHTALYWYRQSLGQGLEFLIYFQGNSAPDKSGLPSDRFSAERTGGSVSTLTIQRTQQEDSAVYLCASSLDPSAWKTQYFGPGTRLLVL.

The chain couples TRBV14 to TRBJ1-1, with D perhaps matching TRBD1 (5 bases). Deletions cut 0 bases from V and 6 bases from J, with 11 bases between. From germline, CDR1 is SGHDN and CDR2 FVKESK. This CDR3 is built from 14 residues. The chain's CDR3 is CASSQEVPGAEAFF. In DNA, the CDR3 is TGTGCCAGCAGCCAAGAAGTCCCGGGGGCTGAAGCTTTCTTT.

The chain uses TRBV19 and TRBJ2-1; possibly TRBD2 for D (6 bases). The CDR3 totals 14 residues. The V end lost 3 bases, the J end lost 12 bases, and 18 bases lay between the germline ends. Germline lookup yields CDR1 LNHDA and CDR2 SQIVND (reference sequence). The CDR3 protein is CASSMASLGGRQFF. CDR3 nucleotide sequence: TGTGCCAGTAGTATGGCGAGCCTGGGGGGTAGGCAGTTCTTC.

This clone was counted once. The chain carries TRBV7-9 and TRBJ2-2, with 8 bases fitting TRBD2. The CDR3 has 18 residues. After removal of 4 bases from V and 0 bases from J, the junction contained 10 bases not matched to a gene. Germline CDR1 is SEHNR and CDR2 is FQNEAQ (reference sequence). The CDR3 is CASSSSRLAHANTGELFF. CDR3 nucleotides: TGTGCCAGCAGCTCCAGTCGACTAGCGCACGCGAACACCGGGGAGCTGTTTTTT.

The chain recombines TRBV18 with TRBJ2-3, with a tentative D call TRBD2 (5 bases). Germline CDR1 KGHSH, CDR2 LQKENI. CDR3 length equals 17 residues. V gave up 3 bases and J gave up 3 bases, with 19 bases separating them. The CDR3 nucleotides read TGTGCCAGCTCACCCGGGATCGACGCTGGTGCTACAGATACGCAGTATTTT. Its translation: CASSPGIDAGATDTQYF.

The J gene is TRBJ2-6, the V gene TRBV11-2, with 12 nucleotides matching TRBD1. V gave up 7 bases and J gave up 2 bases; unmatched junction bases: 3. The germline V gene has CDR1 SGHAT and CDR2 FQNNGV. The CDR3 has 16 residues. The CDR3 protein is CASTGTGGPGANVLTF. Written as DNA, the CDR3 is TGTGCCAGCACCGGGACAGGGGGCCCTGGGGCCAACGTCCTGACTTTC.

In DNA, the CDR3 is TGCGCCAGCAGCGAAAGGACTAGCGGGAGGACGAACACCGGGGAGCTGTTTTTT. This sequence encodes CASSERTSGRTNTGELFF. This chain joins TRBV4-1 and TRBJ2-2; 14 nucleotides line up with TRBD2. The germline CDR1 and CDR2 sequences are MGHRA and YSYEKL. This CDR3 is built from 18 residues. V shed 5 bases and J 0 bases; nucleotides not matched to a gene: 5.

The chain employs TRBV3-1 (or the pseudogene TRBV3-2) and TRBJ2-1, with a tentative D call TRBD2 (6 bases). The CDR3 has 15 residues. Trimming removed 0 bases from V and 9 bases from J, with 15 bases in between. The germline V gene has CDR1 LGHDT and CDR2 YNNKEL (reference sequence). CDR3 protein: CASSQDKGGGVEQFF. The CDR3 coding sequence is TGTGCCAGCAGCCAAGATAAGGGAGGAGGGGTTGAGCAGTTCTTC.

J is TRBJ2-7 and V is TRBV2, with unresolved D. This CDR3 is built from 12 residues. V shed 7 bases and J shed 2 bases, with 9 bases lying between them. Looked up from germline, CDR1 is SNHLY and CDR2 is FYNNEI. CDR3 sequence reads: CASKMDAYEQYF. Here the CDR3 DNA reads TGTGCCAGCAAGATGGATGCCTACGAGCAGTACTTC.

The J gene is TRBJ2-5, the V gene TRBV30, with D unresolved. The CDR3 runs to 14 residues. Germline V gives CDR1 GTSNPN, CDR2 SVGIG (reference sequence). Trimming took 0 bases from V and 0 from J, leaving 8 bases between them. DNA of the CDR3: TGTGCCTGGAGTGTTTGGTGGAACCAAGAGACCCAGTACTTC. Encoded protein: CAWSVWWNQETQYF.

The V and J genes are TRBV6-5 and TRBJ2-6; D is undetermined. Germline values: CDR1 MNHEY, CDR2 SVGAGI. V gave up 7 bases and J gave up 0 bases, with 4 bases separating them. The CDR3 is made up of 13 amino acids. The CDR3 nucleotides are TGTGCCAGCAAACTCTCTGGGGCCAACGTCCTGACTTTC. Its translation is CASKLSGANVLTF.

V gene TRBV4-1 combines with J gene TRBJ2-3, with 13 bases matching TRBD2. The CDR3 has 16 residues. J gave up 8 bases and V 3 bases, and 8 bases lay outside the gene matches. Germline V gives CDR1 MGHRA, CDR2 YSYEKL. CDR3 in DNA: TGCGCCAGCAGCCACGGACTAGCGGGGGTCGCTGGTACGCAGTATTTT. As protein: CASSHGLAGVAGTQYF.

The chain has TRBV6-4 and TRBJ2-1; 9 bases are shared with TRBD1. The CDR3 is 13 residues long. The germline V gene encodes CDR1 MRHNA and CDR2 SNTAGT. Trimming took 7 bases from V and 7 from J; bases not matched to a gene: 5. The CDR3 DNA reads TGTGCCAGCACCTCCGACAGGGGGAATGAGCAGTTCTTC. This sequence encodes CASTSDRGNEQFF.